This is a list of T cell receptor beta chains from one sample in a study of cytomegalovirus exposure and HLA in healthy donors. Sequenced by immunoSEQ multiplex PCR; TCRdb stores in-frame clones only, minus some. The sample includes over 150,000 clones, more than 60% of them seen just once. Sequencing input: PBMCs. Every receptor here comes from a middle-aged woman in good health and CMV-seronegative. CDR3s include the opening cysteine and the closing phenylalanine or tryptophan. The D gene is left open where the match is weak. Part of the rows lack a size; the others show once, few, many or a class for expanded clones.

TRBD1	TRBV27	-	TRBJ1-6	CASSLPPGTGSAPLHF	TGTGCCAGCAGTCTCCCCCCAGGGACAGGGAGCGCCCCCCTCCACTTT
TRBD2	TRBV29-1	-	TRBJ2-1	CSVLWRESYNEQFF	TGCAGCGTTCTTTGGCGGGAGAGTTACAATGAGCAGTTCTTC
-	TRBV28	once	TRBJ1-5	CASSPPSIAQHF	TGTGCCAGCAGTCCACCTAGCATAGCCCAGCATTTT
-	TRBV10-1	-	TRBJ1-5	CASSPDRLFSNQPQHF	TGCGCCAGCAGTCCTGACAGGTTGTTTAGCAATCAGCCCCAGCATTTT
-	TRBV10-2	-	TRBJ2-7	CAGQGSEQYF	TGCGCCGGCCAAGGGAGCGAGCAGTACTTC
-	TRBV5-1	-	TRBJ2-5	CASRELQETQYF	TGCGCCAGCAGGGAGCTACAAGAGACCCAGTACTTC
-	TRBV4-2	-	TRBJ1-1	CASSQELRGTEAFF	TGTGCCAGCAGCCAAGAACTACGGGGCACTGAAGCTTTCTTT
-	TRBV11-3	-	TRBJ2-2	CASSRDSSNTGELFF	TGTGCCAGCAGCCGGGACTCATCGAACACCGGGGAGCTGTTTTTT
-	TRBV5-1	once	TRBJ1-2	CASSLVSQGLAPGGYTF	TGCGCCAGCAGCTTGGTATCTCAGGGCCTAGCGCCGGGTGGCTACACCTTC
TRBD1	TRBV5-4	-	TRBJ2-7	CASSMGQSHLYEQYF	TGTGCCAGCAGCATGGGACAGTCCCATCTATACGAGCAGTACTTC
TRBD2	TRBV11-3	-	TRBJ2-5	CASSPGLGKGQETQYF	TGTGCCAGCAGCCCAGGACTAGGAAAAGGACAAGAGACCCAGTACTTC
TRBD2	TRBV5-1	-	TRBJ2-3	CASSRPGLAGGLFTDTQYF	TGCGCCAGCAGCAGGCCCGGACTAGCGGGAGGCCTCTTCACAGATACGCAGTATTTT
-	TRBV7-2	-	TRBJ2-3	CASSLEGFPDTQYF	TGTGCCAGCAGCTTAGAGGGGTTCCCAGATACGCAGTATTTT
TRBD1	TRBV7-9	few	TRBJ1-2	CASSLALRGTGDSNYGYTF	TGTGCCAGCAGCTTAGCGCTAAGGGGGACAGGGGACTCAAACTATGGCTACACCTTC
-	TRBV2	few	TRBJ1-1	CASSDREPEAFF	TGTGCCAGCAGTGACAGGGAACCTGAAGCTTTCTTT